Each of the 2 T cell receptor beta chains below was sequenced from the same sample in a study of T cell responses to AZD1222 COVID-19 vaccine. The method was immunoSEQ multiplex PCR; TCRdb's version includes in-frame clones alone and lacks a portion of them. Of roughly 180,000 clones detected, about 91% appear once; the ten largest clones hold about 0.49%. This specimen was peripheral blood, taken on day 0 of AZD1222 vaccination. These receptors originate from an adult in good health.

As DNA, the CDR3 is TGTGCCACCGGGGGAGCGGTTAACACCGGGGAGCTGTTTTTT. This codes for CATGGAVNTGELFF. This chain links TRBV9 with TRBJ2-2; D may be TRBD2 (6 bases). The CDR3 loop spans 14 amino acids. Trimming stripped 9 bases from V and 2 bases from J, with 14 bases between. Germline CDR1 reads SGDLS; CDR2 reads YYNGEE.

CDR3 DNA sequence: TGTGCCATCAGTGTACTAGCGGGAGGTCACGAGCAGTACTTC. It yields the protein CAISVLAGGHEQYF. The chain joins TRBV10-3 to TRBJ2-7; 12 positions match TRBD2. This CDR3 comprises 14 residues. With 4 bases clipped from V and 5 bases from J, the junction kept 3 bases outside the gene matches. Germline V gives CDR1 ENHRY, CDR2 SYGVKD.